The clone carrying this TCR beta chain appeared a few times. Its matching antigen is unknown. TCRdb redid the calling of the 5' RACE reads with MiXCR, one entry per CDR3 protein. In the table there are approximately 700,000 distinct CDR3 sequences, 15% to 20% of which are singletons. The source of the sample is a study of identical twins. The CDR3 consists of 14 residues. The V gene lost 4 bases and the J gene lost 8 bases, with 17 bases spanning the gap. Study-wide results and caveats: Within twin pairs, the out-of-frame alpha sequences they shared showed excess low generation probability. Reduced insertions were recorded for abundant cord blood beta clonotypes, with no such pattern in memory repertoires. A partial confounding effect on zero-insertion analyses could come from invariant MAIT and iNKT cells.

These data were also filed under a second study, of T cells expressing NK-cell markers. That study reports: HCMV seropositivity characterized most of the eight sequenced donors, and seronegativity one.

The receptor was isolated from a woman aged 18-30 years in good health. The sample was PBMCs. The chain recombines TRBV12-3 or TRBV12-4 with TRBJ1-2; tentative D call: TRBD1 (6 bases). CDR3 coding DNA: TGTGCCAGCAGTTCGGGGGCGGGGCAGGGCGGCTACACCTTC. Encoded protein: CASSSGAGQGGYTF.